The present TCR beta chain was sequenced within a study of cytomegalovirus exposure and HLA in healthy donors. About the study: A previous analysis identified approximately 110 million unique TCR beta sequences derived from some 170 million T cells. Findings and caveats of the study: Associated with cytomegalovirus, according to the listing, were around 170 TCR beta chains.

Healthy bone marrow donors made up the cohort. PCR involved 60 Vbeta and 13 Jbeta primers. Profiled with immunoSEQ multiplex PCR; TCRdb holds only in-frame clones, not every one. The sample has around 170,000 clones, approximately 80% seen once. V lost 0 bases to trimming and J lost 5 bases, with 14 bases between them. The germline gives CDR1 MNHEY, CDR2 SVGAGI. The CDR3 spans 15 residues. As regards this clone: The target antigen is unknown.

Sequencing input: PBMCs. This TCR derives from a girl aged 10-17 years in good health and CMV-seropositive. The chain employs TRBV6-5 and TRBJ2-7; perhaps TRBD2 as D (5 bases). CDR3 sequence (DNA): TGTGCCAGCAGTTACTCGAGAGGACGTAGCGACGAGCAGTACTTC. It translates to CASSYSRGRSDEQYF.